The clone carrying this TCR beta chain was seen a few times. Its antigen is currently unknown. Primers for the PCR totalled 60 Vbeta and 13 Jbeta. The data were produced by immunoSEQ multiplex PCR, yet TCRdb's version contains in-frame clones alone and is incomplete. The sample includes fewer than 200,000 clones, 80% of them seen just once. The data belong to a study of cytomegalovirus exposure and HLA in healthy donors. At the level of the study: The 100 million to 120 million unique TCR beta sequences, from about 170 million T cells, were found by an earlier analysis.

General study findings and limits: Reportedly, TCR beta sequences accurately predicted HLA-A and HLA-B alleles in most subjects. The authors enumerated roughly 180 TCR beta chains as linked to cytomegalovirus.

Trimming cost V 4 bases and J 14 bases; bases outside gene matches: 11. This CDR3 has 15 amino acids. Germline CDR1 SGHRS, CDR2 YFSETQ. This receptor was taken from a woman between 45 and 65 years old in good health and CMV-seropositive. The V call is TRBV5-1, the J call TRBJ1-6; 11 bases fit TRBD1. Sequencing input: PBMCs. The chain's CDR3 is CASSPDRGRSKALHF. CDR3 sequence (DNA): TGCGCCAGCAGCCCGGACAGGGGGCGGAGTAAGGCCCTCCACTTT.